This T cell receptor (beta chain) originates from a study of blood T cell repertoires in COVID-19. Study overall: T cells, B-cell-depleted T cells, or PBMCs supplied cDNA or gDNA.

TCRdb keeps only in-frame clones here, not all; method: immunoSEQ multiplex PCR. This table holds 180,000 or so clones, nearly 90% found once. Material: PBMCs or T cells enriched from blood (not recorded which). This receptor was identified in a woman in her thirties or forties with acute COVID-19.

This CDR3 is CASSLLRGASSYEQYF. The CDR3 region has the DNA TGTGCCAGCAGCTTATTGCGGGGGGCGAGCTCCTACGAGCAGTACTTC. The V and J genes are TRBV11-2 and TRBJ2-7, with 8 bases matching TRBD2. This CDR3 comprises 16 residues. CDR1 SGHAT and CDR2 FQNNGV come from the germline V gene. Trimming took 2 bases from V and 0 from J; bases not matched to a gene: 6. Variable domain in full (rest from reference TRBV11-2 and TRBJ2-7): EAGVAQSPRYKIIEKRQSVAFWCNPISGHATLYWYQQILGQGPKLLIQFQNNGVVDDSQLPKDRFSAERLKGVDSTLKIQPAKLEDSAVYLCASSLLRGASSYEQYFGPGTRLTVT.